Each of the 10 T cell receptor beta chains below was sequenced from the same sample in a study of T cells expressing NK-cell markers. TCRdb derives one entry per CDR3 protein from the 5' RACE reads, leaving out DNA. This table lists more than 400,000 distinct CDR3 sequences. Material: blood T cells: a sorted CD56 or NKG2C T cell subset, CD4+ or CD8+ T cells, or bulk PBMC T cells (not recorded which). These receptors were obtained from a woman aged 18-69 years in good health.

V is TRBV4-3 and J is TRBJ2-5; no DNA is available, so the TRBD1 call from TCRdb remains unchecked. Germline V gene data show CDR1 as LGHNA and CDR2 as YSLEER. The CDR3 length is 14 residues. The CDR3 is CASSQGSGRETQYF.

This sequence joins TRBV4-1 and TRBJ1-6. Germline values: CDR1 MGHRA, CDR2 YSYEKL. There are 15 residues in the CDR3. The CDR3 region is CASSLQSRVESPLHF.

The J gene is TRBJ2-1, the V gene TRBV27; absent DNA, TCRdb's TRBD1 call cannot be checked. Germline CDR1 reads MNHEY; CDR2 reads SMNVEV (reference sequence). The CDR3 is made up of 13 amino acids. The chain's CDR3 is CASTNARASEQFF.

This rearrangement joins TRBV3-1 to TRBJ2-2. Per germline, CDR1 LGHDT and CDR2 YNNKEL (reference sequence). The CDR3 totals 14 residues. CDR3 protein: CATLLELTHGELFF.

The genes are TRBV4-3 and TRBJ2-3. There are 15 residues in the CDR3. The germline CDR1 and CDR2 sequences are LGHNA and YSLEER. CDR3 sequence: CASSQEESGTDTQYF.

The V gene is TRBV18, the J gene TRBJ2-7; TCRdb's D call, TRBD1, is unchecked because there is no DNA. Looked up from germline, CDR1 is KGHSH and CDR2 is LQKENI. This CDR3 is built from 15 residues. CDR3 amino acids: CASSPGQGRFYEQYF.

The chain links TRBV12-3 or TRBV12-4 to TRBJ2-2; TCRdb selects TRBD2, and the lack of DNA leaves this call unchecked. The CDR3 runs to 15 residues. The CDR3 is CASSRLAGRTGELFF.

The V call is TRBV12-3 or TRBV12-4, the J call TRBJ1-5; the TRBD1 assignment by TCRdb is unverifiable without DNA. The CDR3 is made up of 15 amino acids. The CDR3 loop is CASSKPDRGLQPQHF.

This chain connects TRBV29-1 to TRBJ2-3; TCRdb's D call, TRBD1, is unchecked because there is no DNA. The CDR3 loop spans 12 amino acids. Per the germline V gene, CDR1 is SQVTM and CDR2 is ANQGSEA. The CDR3 is CSVNRAQDTQYF.

V gene TRBV7-3 combines with J gene TRBJ2-3; TCRdb picks TRBD2, but there is no DNA to check that call. CDR3 length: 16 residues. Germline CDR1 reads SGHTA; CDR2 reads FQGTGA. The CDR3 sequence is CASSTGLAESTDTQYF. Full variable domain (remainder filled in from reference TRBV7-3 and TRBJ2-3): GAGVSQTPSNKVTEKGKYVELRCDPISGHTALYWYRQSLGQGPEFLIYFQGTGAADDSGLPNDRFFAVRPEGSVSTLKIQRTERGDSAVYLCASSTGLAESTDTQYFGPGTRLTVL.